This T cell receptor beta chain was retrieved from a study of cytomegalovirus exposure and HLA in healthy donors. Researchers ran the PCR with 60 Vbeta and 13 Jbeta primers. Method: immunoSEQ multiplex PCR; TCRdb's copy keeps in-frame clones and lacks some. The sample lists about 180,000 clones; 80% were seen once. On this clone: As yet, its antigen is unknown.

Study-wide results and caveats: Later analysis demonstrated an association between a missense DCLRE1C variant and TCR beta V- and J-gene trimming. Apart from CMV serostatus, no immune exposure information was available. Specific recognition of CMV antigens was confirmed in vitro for a few chains (all CMV-associated).

This CDR3 has 11 amino acids. From germline, CDR1 is SNHLY and CDR2 FYNNEI. The ends lost 5 bases at V and 8 bases at J; junction bases unmatched: 2. The receptor was isolated from a woman under 40 in good health and CMV-seronegative. Sequencing was carried out using PBMCs. The chain links TRBV2 to TRBJ1-2; TRBD1 matches at 7 bases. As DNA, the CDR3 is TGTGCCAGCAGTCAGGGGGAGGGCTACACCTTC. The encoded protein is CASSQGEGYTF.